This is a list of T cell receptor beta chains from one sample in a study of shared clonotypes between healthy human individuals. The method was immunoSEQ multiplex PCR; TCRdb's version includes in-frame clones alone and lacks a portion of them. The sample contains 2 million to 3 million clones, 93% of which appear only once. The sequencing input was naive CD4+ T cells from PBMCs. All receptors derive from a man aged 18-30 years in good health. Some clones in this sample may be carry-over from other donors' samples. Each CDR3 is given with its conserved first and last residue. A D gene is named only where the DNA matches it firmly. Rows give clone size only sometimes, using once, few, many, or a class for an expanded clone.

V	J	D	size	CDR3	DNA
TRBV6-5	TRBJ1-1	TRBD1	NA	CASSRPGTGGTEAFF	TGTGCCAGCAGTCGTCCCGGGACAGGGGGCACTGAAGCTTTCTTT
TRBV27	TRBJ2-3	TRBD2	once	CASSFASGFSTDTQYF	TGTGCCAGCAGTTTCGCTAGCGGTTTTAGCACAGATACGCAGTATTTT
TRBV4-1	TRBJ2-3	NA	NA	CASSNLLAGPTDTQYF	TGCGCCAGCAGCAACCTACTGGCGGGGCCTACAGATACGCAGTATTTT
TRBV7-9	TRBJ2-7	TRBD2	NA	CASSPGTSGTYEQYF	TGTGCCAGCAGCCCTGGGACTAGCGGGACCTACGAGCAGTACTTC
TRBV28	TRBJ2-1	TRBD2	NA	CASSSPSERGYNEQFF	TGTGCCAGCAGTTCCCCGTCGGAGCGGGGCTACAATGAGCAGTTCTTC
TRBV28	TRBJ2-2	TRBD1	NA	CASSRDRGDTGELFF	TGTGCCAGCAGTCGGGACAGGGGCGACACCGGGGAGCTGTTTTTT
TRBV30	TRBJ1-2	NA	NA	CAWSVIGTYGYTF	TGTGCCTGGAGTGTAATAGGGACCTATGGCTACACCTTC
TRBV6-5	TRBJ2-5	NA	NA	CASSGGSTETQYF	TGTGCCAGCAGTGGTGGGAGCACAGAGACCCAGTACTTC
TRBV27	TRBJ1-1	TRBD1	NA	CASSPRQGTEAFF	TGTGCCAGCAGTCCCCGACAGGGGACTGAAGCTTTCTTT
TRBV19	TRBJ2-7	NA	NA	CASREGAVYEQYF	TGTGCCAGTAGGGAGGGGGCTGTTTACGAGCAGTACTTC
TRBV9	TRBJ1-3	NA	once	CASSVSVDSSGNTIYF	TGTGCCAGCAGCGTATCAGTAGACAGCTCTGGAAACACCATATATTTT
TRBV21-1	TRBJ2-7	NA	NA	CASRLTPGPNYEQYF	TGTGCCAGCAGACTGACACCGGGTCCCAACTACGAGCAGTACTTC
TRBV28	TRBJ2-7	NA	NA	CASSSASAYEQYF	TGTGCCAGCAGTTCGGCATCCGCCTACGAGCAGTACTTC
TRBV6-1	TRBJ1-2	NA	NA	CASSESGRTDGYTF	TGTGCCAGCAGTGAATCTGGCAGAACGGATGGCTACACCTTC
TRBV21-1	TRBJ1-5	NA	NA	CASSKVTGDDRNQPQHF	TGTGCCAGCAGCAAAGTGACAGGGGATGACCGCAATCAGCCCCAGCATTTT
TRBV25-1	TRBJ2-5	NA	NA	CASSAPGRGAQETQYF	TGTGCCAGCAGTGCCCCGGGGAGGGGGGCACAAGAGACCCAGTACTTC
TRBV5-1	TRBJ1-3	NA	NA	CASSLAGESIYF	TGCGCCAGCAGCTTGGCCGGGGAGTCCATATATTTT
TRBV9	TRBJ1-1	NA	NA	CASSPRGVNTEAFF	TGTGCCAGCAGCCCAAGGGGGGTGAACACTGAAGCTTTCTTT
TRBV10-2	TRBJ1-4	NA	NA	CASSENEKLFF	TGCGCCAGCAGTGAGAATGAAAAACTGTTTTTT
TRBV5-1	TRBJ2-1	NA	once	CASSLASPNEQFF	TGCGCCAGCAGCTTGGCCTCACCCAATGAGCAGTTCTTC
TRBV7-3	TRBJ1-2	TRBD1	NA	CASSPQAGQGSVYGYTF	TGTGCCAGCAGCCCTCAGGCTGGACAGGGTTCGGTCTATGGCTACACCTTC
TRBV7-3	TRBJ2-1	TRBD2	NA	CASSPRGGPYNEQFF	TGTGCCAGCAGCCCGCGGGGAGGGCCCTACAATGAGCAGTTCTTC
TRBV7-3	TRBJ2-5	NA	NA	CASSLDRQETQYF	TGTGCCAGCAGCTTGGACCGACAAGAGACCCAGTACTTC
TRBV29-1	TRBJ2-2	NA	once	CSVRGSRNTGELFF	TGCAGCGTAAGGGGCAGCCGGAACACCGGGGAGCTGTTTTTT
TRBV7-3	TRBJ2-7	TRBD2	NA	CASSSTSADHEQYF	TGTGCCAGCAGCTCAACTAGCGCGGACCACGAGCAGTACTTC
TRBV28	TRBJ2-3	TRBD2	NA	CASSLLGATSGPDTQYF	TGTGCCAGCAGTTTATTAGGGGCGACTAGCGGTCCAGATACGCAGTATTTT
TRBV2	TRBJ2-7	NA	NA	CASIGSQADYEQYF	TGTGCCAGCATCGGGTCGCAAGCCGACTACGAGCAGTACTTC
TRBV5-6	TRBJ2-7	TRBD1	NA	CASSFGDRFSYEQYF	TGTGCCAGCAGTTTTGGGGACAGGTTCTCCTACGAGCAGTACTTC
TRBV4-2	TRBJ2-1	TRBD2	NA	CASSQEASGAEEQFF	TGTGCCAGCAGCCAAGAGGCTAGCGGGGCGGAAGAGCAGTTCTTC
TRBV5-1	TRBJ1-2	NA	NA	CASSLGLLYGYTF	TGCGCCAGCAGCTTGGGTTTACTCTATGGCTACACCTTC
TRBV5-1	TRBJ2-3	TRBD2	NA	CASSSGLLAGSTDTQYF	TGCGCCAGCAGCTCTGGATTGCTAGCGGGGAGCACAGATACGCAGTATTTT
TRBV5-4	TRBJ1-2	NA	NA	CASSWDRNYGYTF	TGTGCCAGCAGCTGGGACCGGAACTATGGCTACACCTTC
TRBV18	TRBJ2-3	NA	NA	CASSPLGTGPTDTQYF	TGTGCCAGCTCACCACTCGGGACTGGCCCCACAGATACGCAGTATTTT
TRBV15	TRBJ2-1	TRBD1	NA	CATSRQGDSYNEQFF	TGTGCCACCAGCAGACAGGGGGATTCCTACAATGAGCAGTTCTTC
TRBV19	TRBJ2-7	NA	NA	CASSITLTGRHEQYF	TGTGCCAGTAGTATTACTCTAACAGGACGCCACGAGCAGTACTTC
TRBV5-1	TRBJ2-7	TRBD2	NA	CASSLLLAGESEQYF	TGCGCCAGCAGCTTGTTACTAGCGGGAGAAAGTGAGCAGTACTTC
TRBV7-6	TRBJ2-3	TRBD2	NA	CASSLGPGLAGADTQYF	TGTGCCAGCAGCTTAGGTCCGGGACTAGCGGGAGCTGATACGCAGTATTTT
TRBV6-6	TRBJ1-4	NA	NA	CASRREATNEKLFF	TGTGCCAGCAGGCGCGAGGCAACTAATGAAAAACTGTTTTTT
TRBV18	TRBJ1-1	NA	NA	CASSTQGTEAFF	TGTGCCAGCTCAACCCAGGGGACTGAAGCTTTCTTT
TRBV4-3	TRBJ2-7	TRBD2	NA	CASSQDTSADYEQYF	TGCGCCAGCAGCCAAGATACTAGCGCCGACTACGAGCAGTACTTC
TRBV5-1	TRBJ2-1	NA	NA	CASSLGQVPSNEQFF	TGCGCCAGCAGCTTGGGACAGGTACCCTCCAATGAGCAGTTCTTC
TRBV5-4	TRBJ2-1	TRBD2	NA	CAMGSGRTDEQFF	TGTGCCATGGGTAGCGGGAGAACCGATGAGCAGTTCTTC
TRBV20-1	TRBJ1-1	NA	NA	CSAIALEAFF	TGCAGTGCTATAGCCCTCGAAGCTTTCTTT
TRBV18	TRBJ1-2	NA	NA	CASSPDRHDYGYTF	TGTGCCAGCTCACCCGACAGACATGACTATGGCTACACCTTC
TRBV18	TRBJ2-3	TRBD2	NA	CASSPGLAGGTDTQYF	TGTGCCAGCTCACCAGGGCTAGCGGGAGGCACAGATACGCAGTATTTT
TRBV6-1	TRBJ2-3	NA	NA	CASTPMQTSDTQYF	TGTGCCAGCACCCCCATGCAAACATCGGATACGCAGTATTTT
TRBV29-1	TRBJ1-4	TRBD1	few	CSVGRQGEKLFF	TGCAGCGTGGGAAGACAGGGCGAAAAACTGTTTTTT
TRBV18	TRBJ2-3	NA	NA	CASSPGPAQDTQYF	TGTGCCAGCTCACCTGGTCCCGCACAGGATACGCAGTATTTT
TRBV7-9	TRBJ2-3	TRBD2	NA	CASSLGRERRGDTQYF	TGTGCCAGCAGCCTAGGGCGGGAGAGAAGGGGAGATACGCAGTATTTT
TRBV9	TRBJ2-2	TRBD1	NA	CASSVHSGTGGANGELFF	TGTGCCAGCAGCGTTCATTCAGGGACAGGGGGCGCGAACGGGGAGCTGTTTTTT
TRBV9	TRBJ2-3	NA	NA	CASSVGSGSTDTQYF	TGTGCCAGCAGCGTAGGGAGCGGGAGCACAGATACGCAGTATTTT
TRBV7-2	TRBJ2-5	TRBD2	once	CASAGGTQETQYF	TGTGCCAGCGCGGGAGGGACCCAAGAGACCCAGTACTTC
TRBV6-5	TRBJ1-5	TRBD1	NA	CASSPGQGLPQPQHF	TGTGCCAGCAGTCCCGGACAGGGGCTTCCTCAGCCCCAGCATTTT
TRBV14	TRBJ2-1	NA	NA	CASSRNLPTGEQFF	TGTGCCAGCAGCCGAAATCTTCCGACGGGCGAGCAGTTCTTC
TRBV28	TRBJ2-3	TRBD1	NA	CASSLWGQGADTQYF	TGTGCCAGCAGTTTATGGGGACAGGGGGCAGATACGCAGTATTTT
TRBV2	TRBJ2-7	NA	NA	CASSAPREQYF	TGTGCCAGCAGTGCCCCAAGGGAGCAGTACTTC
TRBV5-1	TRBJ1-4	NA	NA	CASSFGGSTNEKLFF	TGCGCCAGCAGCTTCGGAGGGTCAACTAATGAAAAACTGTTTTTT